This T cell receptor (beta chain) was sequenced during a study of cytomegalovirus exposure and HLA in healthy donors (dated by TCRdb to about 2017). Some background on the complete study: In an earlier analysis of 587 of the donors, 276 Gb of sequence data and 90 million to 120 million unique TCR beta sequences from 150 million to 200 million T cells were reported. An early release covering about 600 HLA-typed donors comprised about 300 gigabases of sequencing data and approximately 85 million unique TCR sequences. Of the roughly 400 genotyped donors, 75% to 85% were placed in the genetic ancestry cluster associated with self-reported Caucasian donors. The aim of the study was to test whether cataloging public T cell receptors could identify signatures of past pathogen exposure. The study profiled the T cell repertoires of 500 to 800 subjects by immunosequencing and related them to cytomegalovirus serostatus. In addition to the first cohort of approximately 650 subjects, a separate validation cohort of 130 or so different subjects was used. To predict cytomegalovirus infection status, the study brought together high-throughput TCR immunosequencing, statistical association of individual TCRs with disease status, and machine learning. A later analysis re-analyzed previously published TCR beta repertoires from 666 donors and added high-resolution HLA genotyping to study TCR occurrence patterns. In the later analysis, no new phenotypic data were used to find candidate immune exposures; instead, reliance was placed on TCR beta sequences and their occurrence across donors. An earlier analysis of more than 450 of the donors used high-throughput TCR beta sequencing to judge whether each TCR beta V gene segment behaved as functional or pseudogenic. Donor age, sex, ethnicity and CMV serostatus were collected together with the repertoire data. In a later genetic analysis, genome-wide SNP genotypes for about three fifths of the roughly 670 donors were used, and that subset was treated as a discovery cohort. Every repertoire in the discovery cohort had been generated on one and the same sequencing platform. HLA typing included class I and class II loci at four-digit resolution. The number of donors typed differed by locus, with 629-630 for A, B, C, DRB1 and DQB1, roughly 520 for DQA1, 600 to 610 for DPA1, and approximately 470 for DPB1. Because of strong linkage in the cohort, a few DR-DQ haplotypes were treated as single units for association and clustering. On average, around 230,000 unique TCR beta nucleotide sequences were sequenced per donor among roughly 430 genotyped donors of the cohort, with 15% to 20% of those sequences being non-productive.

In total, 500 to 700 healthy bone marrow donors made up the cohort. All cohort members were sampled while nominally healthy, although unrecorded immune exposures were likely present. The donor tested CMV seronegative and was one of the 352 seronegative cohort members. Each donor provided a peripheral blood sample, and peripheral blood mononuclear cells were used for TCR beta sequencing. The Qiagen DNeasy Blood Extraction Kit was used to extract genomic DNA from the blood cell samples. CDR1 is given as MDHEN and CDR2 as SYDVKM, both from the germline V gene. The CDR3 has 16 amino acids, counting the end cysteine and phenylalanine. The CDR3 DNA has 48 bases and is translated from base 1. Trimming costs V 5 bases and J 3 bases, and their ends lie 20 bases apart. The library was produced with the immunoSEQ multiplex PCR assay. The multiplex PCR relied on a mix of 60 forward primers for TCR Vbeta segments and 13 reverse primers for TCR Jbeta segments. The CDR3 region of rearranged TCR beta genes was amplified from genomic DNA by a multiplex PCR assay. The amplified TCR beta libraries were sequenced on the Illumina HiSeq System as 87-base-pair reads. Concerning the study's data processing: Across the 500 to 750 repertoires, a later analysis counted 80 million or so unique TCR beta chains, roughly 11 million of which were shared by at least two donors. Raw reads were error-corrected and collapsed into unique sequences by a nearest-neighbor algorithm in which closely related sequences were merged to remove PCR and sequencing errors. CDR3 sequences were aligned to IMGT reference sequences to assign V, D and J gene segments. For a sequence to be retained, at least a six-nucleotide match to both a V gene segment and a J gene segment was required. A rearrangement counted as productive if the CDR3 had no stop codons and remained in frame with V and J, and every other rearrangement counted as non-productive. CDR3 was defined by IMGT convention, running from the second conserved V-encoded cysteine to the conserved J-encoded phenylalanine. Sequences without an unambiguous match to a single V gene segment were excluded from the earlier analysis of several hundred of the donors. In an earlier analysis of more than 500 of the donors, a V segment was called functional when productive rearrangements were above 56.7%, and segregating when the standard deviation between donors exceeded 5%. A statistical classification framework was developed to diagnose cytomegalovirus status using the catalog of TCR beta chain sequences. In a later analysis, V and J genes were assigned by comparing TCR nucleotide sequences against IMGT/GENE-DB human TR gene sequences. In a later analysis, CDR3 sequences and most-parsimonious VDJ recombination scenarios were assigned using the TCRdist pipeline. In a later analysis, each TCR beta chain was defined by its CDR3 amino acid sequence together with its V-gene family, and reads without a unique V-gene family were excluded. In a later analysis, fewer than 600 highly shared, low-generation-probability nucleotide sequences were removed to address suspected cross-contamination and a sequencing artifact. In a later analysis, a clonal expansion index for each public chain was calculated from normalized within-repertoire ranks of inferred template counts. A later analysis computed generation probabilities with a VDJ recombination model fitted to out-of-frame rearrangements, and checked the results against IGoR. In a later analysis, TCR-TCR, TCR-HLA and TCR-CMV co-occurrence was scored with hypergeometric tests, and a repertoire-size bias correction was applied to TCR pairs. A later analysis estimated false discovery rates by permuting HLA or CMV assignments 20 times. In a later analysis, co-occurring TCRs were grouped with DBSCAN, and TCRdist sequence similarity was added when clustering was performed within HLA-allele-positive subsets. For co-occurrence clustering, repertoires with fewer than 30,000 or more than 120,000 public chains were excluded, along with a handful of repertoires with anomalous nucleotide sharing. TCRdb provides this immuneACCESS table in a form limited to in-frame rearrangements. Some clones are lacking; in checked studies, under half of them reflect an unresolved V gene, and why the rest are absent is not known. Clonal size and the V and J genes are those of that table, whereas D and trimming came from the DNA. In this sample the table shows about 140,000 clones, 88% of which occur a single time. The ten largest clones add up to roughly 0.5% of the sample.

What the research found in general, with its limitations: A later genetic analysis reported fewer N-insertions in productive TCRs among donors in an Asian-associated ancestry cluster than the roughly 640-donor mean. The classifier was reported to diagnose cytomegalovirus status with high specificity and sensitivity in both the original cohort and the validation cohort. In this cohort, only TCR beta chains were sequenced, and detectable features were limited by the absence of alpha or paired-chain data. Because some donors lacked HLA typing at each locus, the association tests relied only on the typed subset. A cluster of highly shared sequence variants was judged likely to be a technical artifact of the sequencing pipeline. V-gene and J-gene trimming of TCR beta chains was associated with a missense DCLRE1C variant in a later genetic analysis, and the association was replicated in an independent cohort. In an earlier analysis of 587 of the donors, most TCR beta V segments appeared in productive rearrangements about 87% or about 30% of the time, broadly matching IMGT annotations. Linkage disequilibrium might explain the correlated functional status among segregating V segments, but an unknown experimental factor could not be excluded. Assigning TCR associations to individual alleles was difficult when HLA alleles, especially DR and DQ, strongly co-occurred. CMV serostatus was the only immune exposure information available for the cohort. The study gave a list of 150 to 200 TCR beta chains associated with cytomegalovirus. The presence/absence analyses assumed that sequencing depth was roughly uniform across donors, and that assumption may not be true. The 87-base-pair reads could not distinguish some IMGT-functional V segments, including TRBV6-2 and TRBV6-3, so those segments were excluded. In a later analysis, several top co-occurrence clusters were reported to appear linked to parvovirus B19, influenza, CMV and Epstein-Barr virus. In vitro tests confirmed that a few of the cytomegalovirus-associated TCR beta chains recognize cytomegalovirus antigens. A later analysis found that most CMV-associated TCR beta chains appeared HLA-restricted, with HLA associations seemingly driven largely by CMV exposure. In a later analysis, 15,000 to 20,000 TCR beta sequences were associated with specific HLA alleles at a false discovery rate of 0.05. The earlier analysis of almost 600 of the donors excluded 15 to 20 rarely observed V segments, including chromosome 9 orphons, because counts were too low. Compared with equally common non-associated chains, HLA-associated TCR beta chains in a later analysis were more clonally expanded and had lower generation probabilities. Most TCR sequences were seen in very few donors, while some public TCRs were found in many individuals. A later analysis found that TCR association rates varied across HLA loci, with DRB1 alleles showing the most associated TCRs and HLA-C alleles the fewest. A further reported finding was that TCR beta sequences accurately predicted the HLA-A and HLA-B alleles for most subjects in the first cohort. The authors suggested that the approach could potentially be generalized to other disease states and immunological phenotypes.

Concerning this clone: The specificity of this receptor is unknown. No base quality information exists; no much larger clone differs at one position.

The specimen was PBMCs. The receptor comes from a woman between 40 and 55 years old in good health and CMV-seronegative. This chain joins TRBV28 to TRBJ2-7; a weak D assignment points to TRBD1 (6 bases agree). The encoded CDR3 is CASSPPGEGVSYEQYF. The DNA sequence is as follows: TGTGCCAGCAGTCCCCCGGGCGAGGGGGTAAGCTACGAGCAGTACTTC.